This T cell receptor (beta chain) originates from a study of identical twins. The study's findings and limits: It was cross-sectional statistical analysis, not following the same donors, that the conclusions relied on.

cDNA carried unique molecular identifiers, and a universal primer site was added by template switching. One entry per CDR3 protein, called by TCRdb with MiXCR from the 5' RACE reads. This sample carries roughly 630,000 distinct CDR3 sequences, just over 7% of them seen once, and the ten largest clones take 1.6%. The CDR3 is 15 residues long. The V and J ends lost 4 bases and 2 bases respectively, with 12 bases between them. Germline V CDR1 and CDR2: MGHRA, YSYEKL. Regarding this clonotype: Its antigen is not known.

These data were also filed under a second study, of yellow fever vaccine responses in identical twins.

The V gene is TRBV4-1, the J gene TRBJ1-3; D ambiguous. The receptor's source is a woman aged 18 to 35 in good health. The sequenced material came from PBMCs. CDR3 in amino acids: CASSLVGVTGNTIYF. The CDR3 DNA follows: TGCGCCAGCAGCCTCGTGGGTGTTACTGGAAACACCATATATTTT.